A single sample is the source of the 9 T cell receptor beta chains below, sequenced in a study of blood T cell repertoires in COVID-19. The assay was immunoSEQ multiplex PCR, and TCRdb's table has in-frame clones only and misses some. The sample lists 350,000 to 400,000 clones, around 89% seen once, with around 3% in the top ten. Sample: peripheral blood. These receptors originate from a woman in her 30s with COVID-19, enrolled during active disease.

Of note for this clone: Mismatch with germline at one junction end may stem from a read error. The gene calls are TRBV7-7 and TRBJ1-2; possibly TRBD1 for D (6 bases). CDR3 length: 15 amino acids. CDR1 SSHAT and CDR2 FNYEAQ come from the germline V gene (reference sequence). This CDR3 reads CASSSNTGLIYGYTF. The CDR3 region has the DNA TGTGCTAGCAGCTCTAATACAGGGTTAATCTATGGCTACACCTTC.

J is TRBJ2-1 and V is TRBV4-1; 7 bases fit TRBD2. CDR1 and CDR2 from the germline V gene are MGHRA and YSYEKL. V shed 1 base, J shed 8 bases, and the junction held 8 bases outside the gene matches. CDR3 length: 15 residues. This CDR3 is CASSQAGRPSHEQFF. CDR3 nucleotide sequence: TGCGCCAGCAGCCAAGCCGGGAGGCCGTCCCATGAGCAGTTCTTC.

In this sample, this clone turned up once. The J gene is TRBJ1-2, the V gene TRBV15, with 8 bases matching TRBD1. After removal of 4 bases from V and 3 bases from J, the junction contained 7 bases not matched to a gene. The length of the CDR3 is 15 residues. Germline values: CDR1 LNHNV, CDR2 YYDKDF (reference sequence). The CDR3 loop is CATSKGQGRDYGYTF. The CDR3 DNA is TGTGCCACCAGCAAAGGACAGGGCCGGGACTATGGCTACACCTTC. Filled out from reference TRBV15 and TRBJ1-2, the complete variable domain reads DAMVIQNPRYQVTQFGKPVTLSCSQTLNHNVMYWYQQKSSQAPKLLFHYYDKDFNNEADTPDNFQSRRPNTSFCFLDIRSPGLGDTAMYLCATSKGQGRDYGYTFGSGTRLTVV.

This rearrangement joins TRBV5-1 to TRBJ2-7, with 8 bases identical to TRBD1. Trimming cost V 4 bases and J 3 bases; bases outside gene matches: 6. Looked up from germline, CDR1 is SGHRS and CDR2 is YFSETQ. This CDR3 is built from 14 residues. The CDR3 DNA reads TGCGCCAGCAGCCAGGGGACAGGAGGCTACGAGCAGTACTTC. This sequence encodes CASSQGTGGYEQYF.

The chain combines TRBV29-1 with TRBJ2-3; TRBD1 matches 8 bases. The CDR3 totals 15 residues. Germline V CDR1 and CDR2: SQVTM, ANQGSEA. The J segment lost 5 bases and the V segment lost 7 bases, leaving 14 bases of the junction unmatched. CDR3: CSAMGAHRGRDTQYF. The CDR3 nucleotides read TGCAGCGCCATGGGAGCCCACAGGGGGAGAGATACGCAGTATTTT.

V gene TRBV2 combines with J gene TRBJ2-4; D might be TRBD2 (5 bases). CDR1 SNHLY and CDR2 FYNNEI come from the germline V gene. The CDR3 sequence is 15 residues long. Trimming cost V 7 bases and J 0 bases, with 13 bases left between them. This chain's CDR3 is CASIIERLAKNIQYF. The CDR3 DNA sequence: TGTGCCAGCATAATCGAGCGGCTAGCCAAAAACATTCAGTACTTC.

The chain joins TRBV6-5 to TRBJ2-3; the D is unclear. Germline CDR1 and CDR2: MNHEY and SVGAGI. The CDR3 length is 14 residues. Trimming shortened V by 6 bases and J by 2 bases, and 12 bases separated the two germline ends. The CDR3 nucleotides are TGTGCCAGCAGCCCCGACTTACTCACAGATACGCAGTATTTT. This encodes CASSPDLLTDTQYF.

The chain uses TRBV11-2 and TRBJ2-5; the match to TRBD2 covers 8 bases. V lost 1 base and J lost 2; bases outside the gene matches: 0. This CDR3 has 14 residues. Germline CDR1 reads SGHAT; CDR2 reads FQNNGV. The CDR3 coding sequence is TGTGCCAGCAGCTTAGCGGGGGGGCAAGAGACCCAGTACTTC. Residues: CASSLAGGQETQYF.

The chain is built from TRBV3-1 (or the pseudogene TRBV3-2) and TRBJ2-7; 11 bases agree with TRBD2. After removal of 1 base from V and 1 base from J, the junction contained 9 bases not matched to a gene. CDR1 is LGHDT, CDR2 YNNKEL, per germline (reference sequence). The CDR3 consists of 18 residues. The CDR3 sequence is CASSQGVLAGVESYEQYV. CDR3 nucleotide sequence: TGTGCCAGCAGCCAAGGTGTACTAGCGGGAGTTGAGTCCTACGAGCAGTACGTC.